The 27 T cell receptor beta chains given below trace back to one sample, sequenced in a study of cytomegalovirus exposure and HLA in healthy donors. Repertoires were generated with immunoSEQ multiplex PCR, while TCRdb's copy carries only in-frame clones and drops some. The sample carries about 220,000 clones, around 90% recorded once. The sequencing input was PBMCs. These receptors all come from a young woman in good health and CMV-seronegative.

The rearrangement uses TRBV6-1 and TRBJ2-1, with 7 nucleotides matching TRBD1. The CDR3 totals 14 residues. Germline V gives CDR1 MNHNS, CDR2 SASEGT. V was pared by 6 bases and J by 1 base, with 3 bases of the junction left unmatched. In DNA form, the CDR3 reads TGTGCCAGCAGACAACAGGGGTCCTACAATGAGCAGTTCTTC. It yields the protein CASRQQGSYNEQFF.

For the CDR3, the DNA is TGTGCCAGCAGTGAAACGGCAGGGGGGAGCGGCTACACCTTC. Residues: CASSETAGGSGYTF. The J gene is TRBJ1-2, the V gene TRBV2, with TRBD1 matching over 7 bases. Germline loops: CDR1 SNHLY, CDR2 FYNNEI. Trimming removed 2 bases from V and 8 bases from J; junction bases left unmatched: 8. This CDR3 contains 14 residues.

As DNA, the CDR3 is TGTGCCAGCAGTGAGATAACTAGCGGCTACAATGAGCAGTTCTTC. Translating it yields CASSEITSGYNEQFF. The genes are TRBV2 and TRBJ2-1, with 8 bases fitting TRBD2. Germline V CDR1 and CDR2: SNHLY, FYNNEI. The CDR3 spans 15 residues. Germline trimming cut 3 bases from V and 3 bases from J; bases unmatched to any gene: 4.

The rearrangement links TRBV30 to TRBJ2-7; D perhaps matches TRBD2 (5 bases). Germline CDR1 GTSNPN, CDR2 SVGIG (reference sequence). CDR3 length equals 16 residues. Trimming shortened V by 3 bases and J by 1 base, and 19 bases separated the two germline ends. The CDR3 nucleotides read TGTGCCTGGAGGGTCGGGCGGCGGGCGTCTTCCTACGAGCAGTACTTC. This encodes CAWRVGRRASSYEQYF.

This clone came up once. The chain couples TRBV5-8 to TRBJ2-5, with a possible D match to TRBD1 (6 bases). From germline, CDR1 is SGHTS and CDR2 YDEGEE. The CDR3 consists of 17 residues. Trimming cost V 3 bases and J 2 bases, with 20 bases left between them. The CDR3 DNA follows: TGTGCCAGCAGCTCCTACATGTCCTACAGGGAACAAGAGACCCAGTACTTC. It is translated as CASSSYMSYREQETQYF.

The chain couples TRBV27 to TRBJ1-5; D is unclear. V was shortened by 4 bases and J by 1 base, with 5 bases between the two germline ends. Germline loops: CDR1 MNHEY, CDR2 SMNVEV (reference sequence). The CDR3 has 13 amino acids. The CDR3 spells CASSWASNQPQHF. CDR3 bases: TGTGCCAGCAGTTGGGCAAGCAATCAGCCCCAGCATTTT.

The chain links TRBV5-4 to TRBJ2-7, with 7 bases lining up with TRBD1. CDR1 SGHNT and CDR2 YYREEE come from the germline V gene (reference sequence). After removal of 4 bases from V and 0 bases from J, the junction contained 7 bases not matched to a gene. The CDR3 sequence is 15 residues long. The CDR3 loop is CASSTRTGSSYEQYF. The CDR3 DNA follows: TGTGCCAGCAGCACCAGGACAGGTAGCTCCTACGAGCAGTACTTC.

This sequence joins TRBV6-4 and TRBJ1-2, with D maybe TRBD1 (6 bases). Trimming left V 1 base short and J 5 bases short, with 14 bases between. The CDR3 is made up of 15 amino acids. CDR1 and CDR2 from the germline V gene are MRHNA and SNTAGT. The CDR3 reads CASSDFARGDYGYTF. CDR3 sequence (DNA): TGTGCCAGCAGTGACTTTGCCAGGGGAGATTATGGCTACACCTTC.

The gene calls are TRBV6-1 and TRBJ2-7; D not resolved. The CDR3 sequence is 15 residues long. V gave up 1 base and J gave up 1 base, with 11 bases separating them. Germline V gene lookup returns CDR1 MNHNS and CDR2 SASEGT. CDR3 in amino acids: CASSEGPAHSYEQYF. The CDR3 DNA sequence: TGTGCCAGCAGTGAAGGGCCAGCGCATTCCTACGAGCAGTACTTC.

The chain is built from TRBV14 and TRBJ2-1, with 7 nucleotides matching TRBD1. The germline V gene has CDR1 SGHDN and CDR2 FVKESK. V lost 4 bases to trimming and J lost 9 bases; unmatched junction nucleotides: 12. The CDR3 is 15 residues long. The CDR3 region is CASSRIRDRDPEQFF. As DNA, the CDR3 is TGTGCCAGCAGCCGGATCCGAGACAGGGATCCTGAGCAGTTCTTC.

The V call is TRBV6-5, the J call TRBJ2-2, with 8 positions matching TRBD1. From germline, CDR1 is MNHEY and CDR2 SVGAGI. This CDR3 region has 14 residues. V lost 7 bases, J lost 1 base, and 2 bases stayed unmatched. The CDR3: CASTDRGNTGELFF. For the CDR3, the DNA is TGTGCCAGCACCGACAGGGGGAACACCGGGGAGCTGTTTTTT.

The CDR3 DNA reads as TGTGCCAGTAGTAGACAGGGGGCTTTGGCGATGAACACTGAAGCTTTCTTT. Amino acid sequence: CASSRQGALAMNTEAFF. The chain is built from TRBV19 and TRBJ1-1; 10 bases align to TRBD1. Germline assignment: CDR1 LNHDA and CDR2 SQIVND (reference sequence). CDR3 length: 17 residues. Germline trimming cut 4 bases from V and 0 bases from J; bases unmatched to any gene: 8.

This clone has a handful of counts. V gene TRBV7-9 combines with J gene TRBJ2-4; TRBD1 might be the D (6 bases). V was clipped by 2 bases and J by 5 bases, with 7 bases between them. Germline lookup yields CDR1 SEHNR and CDR2 FQNEAQ (reference sequence). The CDR3 spans 13 residues. Here the CDR3 DNA reads TGTGCCAGCAGCTTACCAGGGGAAAACATTCAGTACTTC. The encoded protein is CASSLPGENIQYF.

This clone occurred many times. The CDR3 spells CASSIRGLINEQFF. The CDR3 DNA is TGTGCCAGTAGTATAAGAGGCTTAATCAATGAGCAGTTCTTC. This chain uses TRBV19 with TRBJ2-1; no reliable D call. Between the trimmed V and J ends, which lost 2 bases and 6 bases, there was a span of 11 bases. The CDR3 contains 14 residues. Germline CDR1 LNHDA, CDR2 SQIVND (reference sequence).

The genes are TRBV25-1 and TRBJ2-3, with TRBD1 matching 8 bases. Per germline, CDR1 MGHDK and CDR2 SYGVNS. The ends lost 4 bases at V and 2 bases at J; junction bases unmatched: 8. This CDR3 has 16 residues. CDR3 nucleotides: TGTGCCAGCAGTGGATCAGACAGGGGTTTCACAGATACGCAGTATTTT. Translating it yields CASSGSDRGFTDTQYF.

The chain combines TRBV7-2 with TRBJ2-5, with 8 bases identical to TRBD2. Per germline, CDR1 SGHTA and CDR2 FQGNSA. Trimming cost V 6 bases and J 2 bases; bases outside gene matches: 8. This CDR3 contains 15 residues. The CDR3 sequence is CASSEIAGWQETQYF. CDR3 coding DNA: TGTGCCAGCAGTGAAATAGCGGGGTGGCAAGAGACCCAGTACTTC.

The V gene is TRBV9, the J gene TRBJ2-1, with 7 bases lining up with TRBD2. V lost 0 bases to trimming and J lost 2 bases; unmatched junction nucleotides: 5. The germline V gene encodes CDR1 SGDLS and CDR2 YYNGEE. This CDR3 is built from 16 residues. The CDR3 reads CASSVVSGGPYNEQFF. CDR3 in DNA: TGTGCCAGCAGCGTAGTCTCGGGAGGCCCCTACAATGAGCAGTTCTTC. The full variable domain, rest sourced from reference TRBV9 and TRBJ2-1, is DSGVTQTPKHLITATGQRVTLRCSPRSGDLSVYWYQQSLDQGLQFLIQYYNGEERAKGNILERFSAQQFPDLHSELNLSSLELGDSALYFCASSVVSGGPYNEQFFGPGTRLTVL.

This rearrangement joins TRBV30 to TRBJ2-7, with D perhaps TRBD1 (6 bases). Per the germline V gene, CDR1 is GTSNPN and CDR2 is SVGIG (reference sequence). The CDR3 extends over 15 amino acids. Trimming removed 1 base at V and 7 bases at J, with 20 bases between. For the CDR3, the DNA is TGTGCCTGGAGTGCCATGCTAGGGGGTCCCGGTGAGCAGTACTTC. Its translation is CAWSAMLGGPGEQYF. The whole variable domain, remainder taken from reference TRBV30 and TRBJ2-7, is SQTIHQWPATLVQPVGSPLSLECTVEGTSNPNLYWYRQAAGRGLQLLFYSVGIGQISSEVPQNLSASRPQDRQFILSSKKLLLSDSGFYLCAWSAMLGGPGEQYFGPGTRLTVT.

This clone has just one count. CDR3 loop: CASRPPSGTYEQYF. The CDR3 DNA sequence: TGTGCCAGCAGACCCCCAAGCGGGACCTACGAGCAGTACTTC. The V and J genes are TRBV27 and TRBJ2-7, with 7 bases lining up with TRBD2. V gave up 6 bases and J gave up 2 bases; unmatched junction bases: 7. This CDR3 spans 14 amino acids. CDR1 is MNHEY, CDR2 SMNVEV, per germline (reference sequence).

The rearrangement joins TRBV30 to TRBJ1-1; D is uncertain. Trimming pared 2 bases from V and 7 bases from J, leaving 20 bases between. The CDR3 runs to 15 residues. Germline V gene data show CDR1 as GTSNPN and CDR2 as SVGIG (reference sequence). The DNA for the CDR3 is TGTGCCTGGAGTCACCTTTTGGGAGGGCGGAGTGAAGCTTTCTTT. Protein product: CAWSHLLGGRSEAFF.

The gene calls are TRBV27 and TRBJ2-7, with 8 positions matching TRBD2. Trimming took 6 bases from V and 4 from J; bases not matched to a gene: 5. Germline CDR1 reads MNHEY; CDR2 reads SMNVEV (reference sequence). CDR3 length: 13 amino acids. This CDR3 is CASRGLEHYEQYF. The DNA for the CDR3 is TGTGCCAGCAGGGGACTAGAGCATTACGAGCAGTACTTC.

V and J are TRBV5-5 and TRBJ1-2, with 7 bases lining up with TRBD1. The V and J ends lost 3 bases and 8 bases, in that order; junction bases with no gene match: 10. In germline, CDR1 is SGHKS, CDR2 YYEKEE (reference sequence). The CDR3 runs to 14 residues. The CDR3 DNA reads TGTGCCAGCAGCTGGATAACAGGGGTGGACGGCTACACCTTC. It translates to CASSWITGVDGYTF.

The J gene is TRBJ1-1, the V gene TRBV5-1, with TRBD1 matching 12 bases. Germline V gene sequence: CDR1 SGHRS, CDR2 YFSETQ. The CDR3 totals 15 residues. After removal of 4 bases from V and 4 bases from J, the junction contained 5 bases not matched to a gene. In DNA form, the CDR3 reads TGCGCCAGCAGCCGGGACAGGGGGCGCGGCACTGAAGCTTTCTTT. Protein product: CASSRDRGRGTEAFF.

This rearrangement joins TRBV7-6 to TRBJ2-1; the match to TRBD1 covers 8 bases. V dropped 3 bases and J dropped 0; count of bases not matched to a gene: 1. The CDR3 extends over 15 amino acids. Per germline, CDR1 SGHVS and CDR2 FNYEAQ. CDR3 sequence (DNA): TGTGCCAGCAGCTTCGGACAGGGCTCCTACAATGAGCAGTTCTTC. It yields the protein CASSFGQGSYNEQFF. The full variable domain, rest sourced from reference TRBV7-6 and TRBJ2-1, is GAGVSQSPRYKVTKRGQDVALRCDPISGHVSLYWYRQALGQGPEFLTYFNYEAQQDKSGLPNDRFSAERPEGSISTLTIQRTEQRDSAMYRCASSFGQGSYNEQFFGPGTRLTVL.

The rearrangement joins TRBV7-9 to TRBJ2-1; 8 bases map to TRBD2. Per germline, CDR1 SEHNR and CDR2 FQNEAQ (reference sequence). The CDR3 has 15 amino acids. Unmatched junction bases numbered 7, after V lost 5 bases and J lost 4 bases. CDR3 loop: CASSPERERYNEQFF. In DNA, the CDR3 is TGTGCCAGCAGCCCGGAGCGGGAGAGGTACAATGAGCAGTTCTTC.

The rearrangement links TRBV30 to TRBJ2-7; D may be TRBD1 (6 bases). The germline V and J ends were trimmed by 3 bases and 2 bases, with 26 bases remaining between them. This CDR3 region has 18 residues. The germline CDR1 and CDR2 sequences are GTSNPN and SVGIG (reference sequence). The CDR3 DNA sequence: TGTGCCTGGAGGTCGTACGGACAGCCAATCCCGGATCCCTACGAGCAGTACTTC. Translation: CAWRSYGQPIPDPYEQYF. Variable domain in full (rest from reference TRBV30 and TRBJ2-7): SQTIHQWPATLVQPVGSPLSLECTVEGTSNPNLYWYRQAAGRGLQLLFYSVGIGQISSEVPQNLSASRPQDRQFILSSKKLLLSDSGFYLCAWRSYGQPIPDPYEQYFGPGTRLTVT.

The chain links TRBV29-1 to TRBJ2-1; 7 bases agree with TRBD2. CDR1 is SQVTM, CDR2 ANQGSEA, per germline. The CDR3 runs to 17 residues. The ends lost 8 bases at V and 1 base at J; junction bases unmatched: 17. CDR3: CSSRGPGGMGSYNEQFF. CDR3 in DNA: TGCAGCTCGAGGGGACCCGGGGGGATGGGGTCCTACAATGAGCAGTTCTTC.